This is a list of T cell receptor beta chains from one sample in a study of post-analysis software for immune sequencing data. MiXCR, run by TCRdb on the PCR reads, gives a single entry per CDR3 protein. There are about 460,000 distinct CDR3 sequences in the sample; approximately 46% occur only once, and over 10% lies in the top ten. The specimen sequenced was blood. The receptors originated from a girl aged 5-17 years with multiple sclerosis. Both conserved end residues are part of each CDR3. The D gene is left open where the match is weak. Rows give clone size only sometimes, using once, few, many, or a class for an expanded clone.

V gene,clone size,D gene,J gene,CDR3 protein,CDR3 DNA
TRBV12-3/TRBV12-4,-,-,TRBJ2-3,CASSFGTSDTQYF,TGTGCCAGCAGTTTTGGTACTTCAGATACGCAGTATTTT
TRBV7-9,-,TRBD1,TRBJ2-3,CASSLRKLGTDNSWTQYF,TGTGCCAGCAGCTTGAGAAAATTAGGGACAGATAATAGTTGGACGCAGTATTTT
TRBV9,-,-,TRBJ2-4,CASSVGAGKNIQYF,TGTGCCAGCAGCGTAGGGGCAGGGAAAAACATTCAGTACTTC
TRBV29-1,-,-,TRBJ2-5,CSAGQPSSQETQYF,TGCAGCGCTGGACAGCCCAGCTCCCAAGAGACCCAGTACTTC
TRBV28,-,-,TRBJ1-1,CASKTEGPVTEAFF,TGTGCCAGCAAGACAGAGGGCCCGGTCACTGAAGCTTTCTTT
TRBV6-5,-,TRBD1,TRBJ2-5,CASRGPGQGKETQYF,TGTGCCAGCAGGGGCCCGGGACAGGGTAAAGAGACCCAGTACTTC
TRBV12-3/TRBV12-4,once,-,TRBJ2-3,CASSLDAISIDTQYF,TGTGCCAGCAGTTTAGATGCCATTAGCATTGATACGCAGTATTTT
TRBV28,few,TRBD1,TRBJ2-7,CASTPDRDYEQYF,TGTGCCAGCACCCCGGACAGGGACTACGAGCAGTACTTC
TRBV27,-,-,TRBJ2-7,CASSLSQGGGYEQYF,TGTGCCAGCAGTCTCTCTCAGGGGGGAGGATACGAGCAGTACTTC
TRBV19,-,TRBD2,TRBJ2-1,CASSILAGVSYNEQFF,TGTGCCAGTAGTATCTTAGCGGGAGTGTCCTACAATGAGCAGTTCTTC
TRBV7-6,few,TRBD2,TRBJ2-1,CASSSAAGVGYNEQFF,TGTGCCAGCAGCTCAGCTGCGGGGGTGGGCTACAATGAGCAGTTCTTC
TRBV5-6,once,-,TRBJ2-1,CASSLDHLAAYNEQFF,TGTGCCAGCAGCTTGGACCACTTAGCGGCATACAATGAGCAGTTCTTC
TRBV28,-,-,TRBJ2-5,CASSSGIWTQYF,TGTGCCAGCAGCTCGGGGATCTGGACCCAGTACTTC
TRBV3-1,few,-,TRBJ1-5,CASSQAHSNQPQHF,TGTGCCAGCAGCCAGGCCCATAGCAATCAGCCCCAGCATTTT
TRBV3-1,few,-,TRBJ2-1,CASSQDASSYNEQFF,TGTGCCAGCAGCCAAGATGCCAGCTCCTACAATGAGCAGTTCTTC
TRBV4-1,-,-,TRBJ1-5,CASSQGVLLGENDQPQHF,TGCGCCAGCAGCCAAGGGGTGCTTTTGGGGGAAAATGATCAGCCCCAGCATTTT
TRBV28,-,TRBD2,TRBJ2-7,CASSSGIAGIEQYF,TGTGCCAGCAGCTCAGGGATAGCGGGTATCGAGCAGTACTTC
TRBV11-1,few,-,TRBJ2-1,CASSRVGGPRDNEQFF,TGTGCCAGCAGCCGTGTAGGAGGGCCTCGGGACAATGAGCAGTTCTTC
TRBV4-2,-,-,TRBJ2-7,CASGTGTQSYEQYF,TGTGCCAGTGGGACCGGGACTCAATCCTACGAGCAGTACTTC
TRBV20-1,-,TRBD1,TRBJ2-5,CSARADREYQETQYF,TGCAGTGCTAGAGCGGACAGGGAGTACCAAGAGACCCAGTACTTC
TRBV28,-,-,TRBJ2-3,CASSPLGTPSTDTQYF,TGTGCCAGCAGTCCCCTCGGGACTCCGAGCACAGATACGCAGTATTTT
TRBV20-1,-,TRBD1,TRBJ1-2,CSARDEDRGYYGYTF,TGCAGTGCTAGAGATGAGGACAGGGGCTACTATGGCTACACCTTC
TRBV27,few,-,TRBJ1-2,CASSLRRVVGRDYGYTF,TGTGCCAGCAGTTTACGGCGTGTCGTCGGCAGGGACTATGGCTACACCTTC
TRBV28,-,-,TRBJ1-6,CASSRSGVAPHF,TGTGCCAGCAGCCGATCGGGAGTTGCCCCCCACTTT
TRBV27,-,TRBD2,TRBJ2-7,CASMVARGLSGSPFEQYF,TGTGCCAGCATGGTCGCCAGGGGCCTGAGCGGGAGCCCCTTCGAGCAGTACTTC
TRBV14,few,-,TRBJ1-2,CASSPHGKGTRGYTF,TGTGCCAGCAGCCCCCATGGAAAGGGTACTCGGGGCTACACCTTC
TRBV20-1,-,TRBD2,TRBJ2-1,CSARAGGPNNEQFF,TGCAGTGCTAGAGCGGGAGGGCCCAACAATGAGCAGTTCTTC
TRBV24-1,few,-,TRBJ1-1,CATSDSDGTEAFF,TGTGCCACCAGTGATTCGGATGGAACTGAAGCTTTCTTT
TRBV5-6,-,-,TRBJ2-1,CASSFTAYNEQFF,TGTGCCAGCAGCTTCACAGCTTACAATGAGCAGTTCTTC
TRBV20-1,-,-,TRBJ1-2,CSARVPEGYGYTF,TGCAGTGCTAGAGTGCCGGAGGGCTATGGCTACACCTTC
TRBV5-1,-,-,TRBJ1-1,CASSISALNTEAFF,TGCGCCAGCAGTATCAGCGCCCTGAACACTGAAGCTTTCTTT
TRBV15,few,TRBD1,TRBJ1-5,CATSRVSVTGDNNQPQHF,TGTGCCACCAGCAGAGTCTCGGTAACAGGGGACAATAATCAGCCCCAGCATTTT
TRBV28,-,-,TRBJ2-7,CASSGRYRTEIYEQYF,TGTGCCAGCAGTGGGCGGTATCGGACAGAGATCTACGAGCAGTACTTC
TRBV28,few,-,TRBJ2-1,CASSLFIGTHEQFF,TGTGCCAGCAGTTTATTTATCGGGACACATGAGCAGTTCTTC
TRBV4-1,few,TRBD1,TRBJ1-1,CASSHFRQGDTEAFF,TGCGCCAGCAGCCATTTTAGACAGGGGGACACTGAAGCTTTCTTT
TRBV7-8,-,-,TRBJ1-5,CASSQMGGLVGNQPQHF,TGTGCCAGCAGCCAGATGGGAGGCTTGGTAGGCAATCAGCCCCAGCATTTT
TRBV5-1,-,-,TRBJ2-7,CASSLGSQGDIIYEQYF,TGCGCCAGCAGCTTGGGCTCCCAGGGAGATATAATCTACGAGCAGTACTTC
TRBV20-1,-,TRBD1,TRBJ2-5,CSAGHPGQAEETQYF,TGCAGTGCTGGGCACCCGGGACAGGCCGAGGAGACCCAGTACTTC
TRBV6-6,few,-,TRBJ1-4,CASSYLPTGRGEKLFF,TGTGCCAGCAGTTACCTCCCTACAGGGAGGGGTGAAAAACTGTTTTTT
TRBV5-5,-,-,TRBJ2-1,CASSFDQLSYNEQFF,TGTGCCAGCAGCTTCGACCAACTCTCCTACAATGAGCAGTTCTTC
TRBV7-2,few,-,TRBJ1-4,CASSQEAYEKLFF,TGTGCCAGCAGCCAGGAGGCTTATGAAAAACTGTTTTTT
TRBV20-1,-,TRBD2,TRBJ2-5,CSASPGLAGGIGETQYF,TGCAGTGCTAGTCCGGGACTAGCGGGAGGAATAGGAGAGACCCAGTACTTC